Listed below are T cell receptor beta chains from one sample, sequenced in a study of identical twins. A single record per CDR3 protein comes from TCRdb applying MiXCR to the 5' RACE reads. The table has 1.5 million to 2 million distinct CDR3 sequences, about 32% seen once; the top ten hold about 0.27%. Material for sequencing was cord blood. These receptors came from a newborn girl in good health. The CDR3 runs from the conserved cysteine through the conserved F or W. The D gene is left open where the match is weak. Expanded clones are given a class, and other clones once, few, many or no size at all.

.,TRBJ1-6,few,TRBV27,TGTGCCAGCAGTCCCTCAGTGGGTAATTCACCCCTCCACTTT,CASSPSVGNSPLHF
.,TRBJ2-3,few,TRBV20-1,TGCAGTGCCGGGGACCGTAGTACGCAGTATTTT,CSAGDRSTQYF
.,TRBJ2-5,many,TRBV9,TGTGCCAGCAGCGTAGGAGCTAACCAAGAGACCCAGTACTTC,CASSVGANQETQYF
.,TRBJ1-1,few,TRBV7-2,TGTGCCAGCAGCTTCGGGTGGACTGAAGCTTTCTTT,CASSFGWTEAFF
TRBD2,TRBJ2-3,.,TRBV4-2,TGTGCCAGCAGCCAAGATCCTAGCGGGGGGGCCGGCGCAGATACGCAGTATTTT,CASSQDPSGGAGADTQYF
.,TRBJ2-1,many,TRBV10-3,TGTGCCATCAGTGAGTCCGGCTCCTACAATGAGCAGTTCTTC,CAISESGSYNEQFF
.,TRBJ2-3,.,TRBV9,TGTGCCAGCAGCCTCCGGGCTTACACAGATACGCAGTATTTT,CASSLRAYTDTQYF
.,TRBJ2-1,.,TRBV7-2,TGTGCCAGCAGCTTAGCAACTCTAGCCCAAAAGTTCTTC,CASSLATLAQKFF
TRBD1,TRBJ1-5,few,TRBV6-5,TGTGCCAGCAGTTATGGGGGACAGGGGAATCAGCCCCAGCATTTT,CASSYGGQGNQPQHF
TRBD2,TRBJ2-1,.,TRBV5-1,TGCGCCAGCAGCTTGGTTGGGCGGGAGAACAATGAGCAGTTCTTC,CASSLVGRENNEQFF
TRBD1,TRBJ1-5,.,TRBV20-1,TGCAGTGCTACTAGGACAGGGAGCAATCAGCCCCAGCATTTT,CSATRTGSNQPQHF
TRBD2,TRBJ2-1,.,TRBV5-1,TGCGCCAGCAGCTTGGTACTAGCGGGAGTGGTCTACAATGAGCAGTTCTTC,CASSLVLAGVVYNEQFF
.,TRBJ2-1,few,TRBV7-2,TGTGCCAGCAGCTCCTGGTACTCCTACAATGAGCAGTTCTTC,CASSSWYSYNEQFF
TRBD2,TRBJ2-1,few,TRBV5-4,TGTGCCAGCAGGGATAGCGGGAGGGGCTACAATGAGCAGTTCTTC,CASRDSGRGYNEQFF
.,TRBJ1-2,many,TRBV28,TGTGCCAGCAGTTGGCTGAACTATGGCTACACCTTC,CASSWLNYGYTF
TRBD1,TRBJ2-7,.,TRBV11-2,TGTGCCAGCAGCTTAGGAACAGGGGGGAAAATCTCCTACGAGCAGTACTTC,CASSLGTGGKISYEQYF
.,TRBJ2-4,few,TRBV28,TGTGCCAGCAGACCCAGTAAAGGGGGAGGGAGAAGCCTAGCCAAAAACATTCAGTACTTC,CASRPSKGGGRSLAKNIQYF
.,TRBJ2-3,many,TRBV6-6,TGTGCCAGCAGCTACACCACAGATACGCAGTATTTT,CASSYTTDTQYF
.,TRBJ2-5,.,TRBV20-1,TGCAGTGCTAGAGATTGGAGATTTCCTCAAGAGACCCAGTACTTC,CSARDWRFPQETQYF
.,TRBJ2-5,.,TRBV4-2,TGTGCCAGCAGCCAAGTTGATCGGAATGAGCAGTACTTC,CASSQVDRNEQYF
.,TRBJ2-7,many,TRBV24-1,TGTGCCACCAGTGATTTGCATGGGTACGAGCAGTACTTC,CATSDLHGYEQYF
.,TRBJ1-1,.,TRBV20-1,TGCAGTGCTAGAGGATATGGGGCTGAAGCTTTCTTT,CSARGYGAEAFF
.,TRBJ2-3,few,TRBV7-9,TGTGCCAGCAGCTCTTTGTTGGGGTTGGACACAGATACGCAGTATTTT,CASSSLLGLDTDTQYF
.,TRBJ1-1,.,TRBV29-1,TGCAGCGTTGGGGGCAGACACCGGGAGGGGGCTTTCTTT,CSVGGRHREGAFF
.,TRBJ2-1,.,TRBV29-1,TGCAGCGTTGAGAAGACAGACTACAATGAGCAGTTCTTC,CSVEKTDYNEQFF
.,TRBJ2-7,many,TRBV7-8,TGTGCCAGCAGCACACGGGACTTCTCCTACGAGCAGTACTTC,CASSTRDFSYEQYF
.,TRBJ1-2,.,TRBV20-1,TGCAGTGCTAGAGGGGGCGGGGAGCGCTACGGCTACACCTTC,CSARGGGERYGYTF
TRBD1,TRBJ1-6,few,TRBV20-1,TGCAGTGCTAGAGATTGGGGGACAGCTATCTCCTATAATTCACCCCTCCACTTT,CSARDWGTAISYNSPLHF
TRBD2,TRBJ2-1,.,TRBV5-4,TGCGCCAGCAGCCGGAGGGCTAGCGGACAAGAAGAGCAGTTCTTC,CASSRRASGQEEQFF
.,TRBJ2-3,.,TRBV19,TGTGCCAGTAGTCCGGCTTCCCGGCTAGATACGCAGTATTTT,CASSPASRLDTQYF
.,TRBJ1-1,few,TRBV29-1,TGCAGCGTCGTACCGGGGGCGGGGACTGAAGCTTTCTTT,CSVVPGAGTEAFF
.,TRBJ2-5,many,TRBV12-3/TRBV12-4,TGTGCCAGCAGTTTAACAGGGAGGGAGACCCAGTACTTC,CASSLTGRETQYF
.,TRBJ1-2,many,TRBV7-9,TGTGCCAGCAGCTTAGGCAGGGAACACACCTTC,CASSLGREHTF
.,TRBJ2-7,few,TRBV21-1,TGTGCCAGCCAGCATGTGGACAGGGCCACCTACGAGCAGTACTTC,CASQHVDRATYEQYF
.,TRBJ1-5,.,TRBV9,TGTGCCAGCAGCGTAGCGCGACAGCCCCCTTATAGCAATCAGCCCCAGCATTTT,CASSVARQPPYSNQPQHF
.,TRBJ2-3,many,TRBV29-1,TGCAGCGTTGTGACACCTCGGGGCACAGATACGCAGTATTTT,CSVVTPRGTDTQYF
TRBD2,TRBJ2-3,.,TRBV10-3,TGTGCCACCGCCGGGGAGACTAGCGAGTATACGCAGTATTTT,CATAGETSEYTQYF
.,TRBJ1-2,.,TRBV5-1,TGCGCCAGCAGCTTGGCCGGCACAGGGTCTAACTATGGCTACACCTTC,CASSLAGTGSNYGYTF
.,TRBJ1-1,.,TRBV10-3,TGTGCCATCAGTGAGTCGGCGACCACTGAAGCTTTCTTT,CAISESATTEAFF
.,TRBJ2-5,once,TRBV5-6,TGTGCCGGCAGCTTGGACAGTTCGGGAGAGACCCAGTACTTC,CAGSLDSSGETQYF
.,TRBJ2-5,.,TRBV2,TGTGCCAGTCTAAACAATGAGCAGTACTTC,CASLNNEQYF
.,TRBJ2-1,few,TRBV7-2,TGTGCCAGCAGCTTAGCCCCTTTGGCGTTAAGGGGTGAGCAGTTCTTC,CASSLAPLALRGEQFF
TRBD2,TRBJ2-3,.,TRBV7-2,TGTGCCAGCAGCTCCACCGTAGCGGGGTATGGGGATACGCAGTATTTT,CASSSTVAGYGDTQYF
TRBD2,TRBJ2-3,.,TRBV20-1,TGCAGTGCGCGCCGGCCCGGGACTAGTTTGGATACGCAGTATTTT,CSARRPGTSLDTQYF
TRBD1,TRBJ1-2,many,TRBV20-1,TGCAGTGCGACGGACAGGAACTATGGCTACACCTTC,CSATDRNYGYTF
.,TRBJ2-1,.,TRBV20-1,TGCAGTGCTAGAGTGCAGGGCTCCTACAATGAGCAGTTCTTC,CSARVQGSYNEQFF
TRBD2,TRBJ2-1,.,TRBV18,TGTGCCAGCTCACCCGTAGCGGGAGGCGGGCAAGAGACCCAGTTCTTC,CASSPVAGGGQETQFF
.,TRBJ1-1,few,TRBV27,TGTGCCAGCAGTTTAATGGCCACAGGGAGCACTGAAGCTTTCTTT,CASSLMATGSTEAFF
.,TRBJ2-3,.,TRBV4-2,TGTGCCAGCAGCCAAGGATTCTTCACAGATACGCAGTATTTT,CASSQGFFTDTQYF
.,TRBJ2-4,many,TRBV28,TGTGCCAGCAGTTTGCCCCTAGCCAAAAACATTCAGTACTTC,CASSLPLAKNIQYF
.,TRBJ1-2,few,TRBV7-2,TGTGCCAGCAGCTTTCGGGACCGACATAGCTCCTACTATGGCTACACCTTC,CASSFRDRHSSYYGYTF
.,TRBJ2-7,few,TRBV4-1,TGCGCCAGCAGATACACGGTCCGTAAACCCTACGAGCAGTACTTC,CASRYTVRKPYEQYF
.,TRBJ2-7,many,TRBV7-2,TGTGCCAGCAGCTTAGACCGTCAGGGGATCCACGAGCAGTACTTC,CASSLDRQGIHEQYF
.,TRBJ2-1,many,TRBV4-2,TGTGCCAGCAGCCAAGAGTGGGGACACAATGAGCAGTTCTTC,CASSQEWGHNEQFF
.,TRBJ1-1,few,TRBV20-1,TGCAGTTCTCGGGGCTCCACTGAAGCTTTCTTT,CSSRGSTEAFF
TRBD2,TRBJ2-1,many,TRBV4-2,TGTGCCAGCAGCCAAGTAGGGGAGGGGACTCCTCGGAATGAGCAGTTCTTC,CASSQVGEGTPRNEQFF
.,TRBJ2-3,few,TRBV2,TGTGCCAGCAGTGAACGGCGGAGTAGCACAGATACGCAGTATTTT,CASSERRSSTDTQYF
TRBD1,TRBJ1-2,.,TRBV7-9,TGTGCCAGCAGCTCCCTACAGGGGGCCTATGGCTACACCTTC,CASSSLQGAYGYTF